A selection of T cell receptor beta chains follows, all from one sample in a study of CD8 T cells in ankylosing spondylitis. TCRdb re-analysed the 5' RACE reads in MiXCR, keeping a single row per CDR3 protein. The repertoire has more than 150,000 distinct CDR3 sequences, about 20% of them found once; the top ten carry around 4.1%. Sequencing input: blood, either unsorted or a sorted T cell fraction (not recorded which). Receptors were obtained from a male donor aged 10-29 years with ankylosing spondylitis or in good health (not recorded which). CDR3s include the opening cysteine and the closing phenylalanine or tryptophan. The D gene is left open where the match is weak. Only some rows state a clone size, as once, few, many or a class for expanded clones.

D: TRBD2; V: TRBV12-3/TRBV12-4; size: many; J: TRBJ2-1; DNA: TGTGCCAGCAGACACGCCGGGACTAGCGGGAGGGCCGGGTCCTACAATGAGCAGTTCTTC; CDR3: CASRHAGTSGRAGSYNEQFF
D: TRBD2; V: TRBV3-1; size: many; J: TRBJ2-1; DNA: TGTGCCAGCAGCCAAGAAGGGACTAGTGACAATGAGCAGTTCTTC; CDR3: CASSQEGTSDNEQFF
D: .; V: TRBV27; size: many; J: TRBJ2-7; DNA: TGTGCCAGCAGTTTATTCCCGGGGCCCTACGAGCAGTACTTC; CDR3: CASSLFPGPYEQYF
D: TRBD2; V: TRBV29-1; size: .; J: TRBJ2-1; DNA: TGCAGCTTCACGAGCGGGAGATCTTACAATGAGCAGTTCTTC; CDR3: CSFTSGRSYNEQFF
D: .; V: TRBV11-1; size: many; J: TRBJ2-2; DNA: TGTGCCAGCAGCACCCGACAGAGCCCACACACCGGGGAGCTGTTTTTT; CDR3: CASSTRQSPHTGELFF
D: .; V: TRBV5-1; size: many; J: TRBJ2-7; DNA: TGCGCCAGCAGCTTTAGGGGGACCGACGAGCAGTACTTC; CDR3: CASSFRGTDEQYF
D: .; V: TRBV29-1; size: .; J: TRBJ2-5; DNA: TGCAGCGTTGACCCTACTAGTACTGAGACCCAGTACTTC; CDR3: CSVDPTSTETQYF
D: .; V: TRBV12-3/TRBV12-4; size: many; J: TRBJ2-5; DNA: TGTGCCAGCAGTCCAAGGGTTGGAGAGACCCAGTACTTC; CDR3: CASSPRVGETQYF
D: .; V: TRBV3-1; size: many; J: TRBJ2-1; DNA: TGTGCCAGCAGCCCCCGGGTGGCCGGGGCATACAATGAGCAGTTCTTC; CDR3: CASSPRVAGAYNEQFF
D: TRBD2; V: TRBV15; size: many; J: TRBJ2-1; DNA: TGTGCCACCAGCAGAGATTCTGGTAGCGGGTTATGGGATGAGCAGTTCTTC; CDR3: CATSRDSGSGLWDEQFF
D: .; V: TRBV7-2; size: .; J: TRBJ2-3; DNA: TGTGCCAGCAGCTCAGCCGTGGGGAGAGATACGCAGTATTTT; CDR3: CASSSAVGRDTQYF
D: .; V: TRBV25-1; size: many; J: TRBJ2-4; DNA: TGTGCCAGCAGCGGAGGAACAGGGAGCATTCAGTACTTC; CDR3: CASSGGTGSIQYF
D: .; V: TRBV7-2; size: few; J: TRBJ1-4; DNA: TGTGCCAGCAGCTTAGGCCAAGGGATTGGGGAAAAACTGTTTTTT; CDR3: CASSLGQGIGEKLFF
D: TRBD1; V: TRBV29-1; size: many; J: TRBJ2-1; DNA: TGCAGCGTTTCCGGGACAGGGGGCTACAATGAGCAGTTCTTC; CDR3: CSVSGTGGYNEQFF
D: .; V: TRBV12-5; size: .; J: TRBJ2-1; DNA: TGTGCTAGTGGTCCACGATCGGCCAATGAGCAGTTCTTC; CDR3: CASGPRSANEQFF
D: .; V: TRBV21-1; size: many; J: TRBJ2-7; DNA: TGTGCCAGCGATGCTGGGACAGGGAATCTCTACGAGCAGTACTTC; CDR3: CASDAGTGNLYEQYF
D: TRBD1; V: TRBV20-1; size: few; J: TRBJ2-5; DNA: TGCAGTGCTGACGACAGGGGGAAGCAGACCCAGTACTTC; CDR3: CSADDRGKQTQYF
D: TRBD2; V: TRBV11-2; size: many; J: TRBJ2-3; DNA: TGTGCCAGCAGCCAAGTTAGTGGTGGGGGGGTCGATACGCAGTATTTT; CDR3: CASSQVSGGGVDTQYF
D: TRBD2; V: TRBV4-1; size: many; J: TRBJ2-3; DNA: TGCGCCAGCAGCCCCGGACTAGGTGTGATAACAGATACGCAGTATTTT; CDR3: CASSPGLGVITDTQYF
D: .; V: TRBV10-3; size: many; J: TRBJ2-1; DNA: TGTGCCATCAGTGAGTCGAGAGAGCAGTTCTTC; CDR3: CAISESREQFF
D: .; V: TRBV7-6; size: few; J: TRBJ2-1; DNA: TGTGCCAGCAGCCAAGACTGGAACTCCTACAATGAGCAGTTCTTC; CDR3: CASSQDWNSYNEQFF
D: TRBD2; V: TRBV29-1; size: few; J: TRBJ2-1; DNA: TGCAGCGTGGGACTAGCGGCATACAATGAGCAGTTCTTC; CDR3: CSVGLAAYNEQFF
D: .; V: TRBV20-1; size: many; J: TRBJ2-3; DNA: TGCAGTGCTGAATCCGCAGATACGCAGTATTTT; CDR3: CSAESADTQYF
D: .; V: TRBV20-1; size: many; J: TRBJ1-5; DNA: TGCAGTGCCCCCGGGAGCGTTAATCAGCCCCAGCATTTT; CDR3: CSAPGSVNQPQHF
D: TRBD1; V: TRBV12-3/TRBV12-4; size: many; J: TRBJ2-4; DNA: TGTGCCAGCAGGAGGGGGACAGGGGTGGAAAACATTCAGTACTTC; CDR3: CASRRGTGVENIQYF
D: .; V: TRBV7-2; size: many; J: TRBJ2-3; DNA: TGTGCCAGCAGCCCGCGACAGGGAGGTAGTACAGATACGCAGTATTTT; CDR3: CASSPRQGGSTDTQYF
D: .; V: TRBV4-3; size: many; J: TRBJ2-7; DNA: TGCGCCAGCAGCCACCGGACGCAAGGCTACGAGCAGTACTTC; CDR3: CASSHRTQGYEQYF
D: .; V: TRBV29-1; size: few; J: TRBJ1-3; DNA: TGCAGCGTTGGTGCAGGGATAGGAAACACCATATATTTT; CDR3: CSVGAGIGNTIYF
D: .; V: TRBV4-3; size: .; J: TRBJ1-1; DNA: TGCGCCAGCAGCCAAGACAGGGATATGAACACTGAAGCTTTCTTT; CDR3: CASSQDRDMNTEAFF
D: .; V: TRBV27; size: .; J: TRBJ2-2; DNA: TGTGCCAGCAGTTTAGGGGTTGGCGGGGAGCTGTTTTTT; CDR3: CASSLGVGGELFF
D: .; V: TRBV30; size: many; J: TRBJ2-6; DNA: TGTGCCTGGAGTGTACCTGGGGCCAACGTCCTGACTTTC; CDR3: CAWSVPGANVLTF
D: TRBD1; V: TRBV7-9; size: many; J: TRBJ2-7; DNA: TGTGCCAGCAGCTTCGATAGGGGGCTTGGCGAGCAGTACTTC; CDR3: CASSFDRGLGEQYF
D: .; V: TRBV6-5; size: many; J: TRBJ2-7; DNA: TGTGCCAGCAGTTACTCGGACAGATCATTCTACGAGCAGTACTTC; CDR3: CASSYSDRSFYEQYF
D: .; V: TRBV21-1; size: many; J: TRBJ2-7; DNA: TGTGCCAGCAGCAAATCGCTGTCTCGGGTAGTCGAGCAGTACTTC; CDR3: CASSKSLSRVVEQYF
D: TRBD2; V: TRBV4-1; size: many; J: TRBJ2-7; DNA: TGCGCCAGCAGCCAAGATTCGACGGGGAGGGTGCAGTACTTC; CDR3: CASSQDSTGRVQYF
D: .; V: TRBV11-2; size: .; J: TRBJ2-7; DNA: TGTGCCAGCAGCTTAGTGCGGGACAGTCCCAACGAGCAGTACTTC; CDR3: CASSLVRDSPNEQYF
D: .; V: TRBV20-1; size: .; J: TRBJ2-1; DNA: TGCAGTGCAGGGGAGGTTAGCGACCCCACGCACAATGAGCAGTTCTTC; CDR3: CSAGEVSDPTHNEQFF
D: .; V: TRBV7-9; size: many; J: TRBJ2-3; DNA: TGTGCCAGCAGCTGGGTAGATACGCAGTATTTT; CDR3: CASSWVDTQYF
D: .; V: TRBV4-1; size: many; J: TRBJ1-1; DNA: TGCGCCAGCAGCCAAGGATTCAGGGGTATCGACACTGAAGCTTTCTTT; CDR3: CASSQGFRGIDTEAFF
D: .; V: TRBV2; size: many; J: TRBJ2-1; DNA: TGTGCCAGCACCCCGGCCAACTCCTACAATGAGCAGTTCTTC; CDR3: CASTPANSYNEQFF
D: TRBD1; V: TRBV29-1; size: many; J: TRBJ2-2; DNA: TGCAGCGTTGAGAGGGGGCTGGGCACCGGGGAGCTGTTTTTT; CDR3: CSVERGLGTGELFF
D: .; V: TRBV6-2/TRBV6-3; size: many; J: TRBJ2-3; DNA: TGTGCCAGCAGGAGTGGAAGAACAGATACGCAGTATTTT; CDR3: CASRSGRTDTQYF
D: TRBD1; V: TRBV29-1; size: many; J: TRBJ1-2; DNA: TGCAGCGTTGAAGGGTGGGACAGGGAACGGTCGGTGAATGGCTACACCTTC; CDR3: CSVEGWDRERSVNGYTF
D: .; V: TRBV7-8; size: many; J: TRBJ2-1; DNA: TGTGCCAGCAGCTTTCGTTCCGGGGGTGAGCAGTTCTTC; CDR3: CASSFRSGGEQFF
D: .; V: TRBV11-2; size: many; J: TRBJ2-3; DNA: TGTGCCAGCAGCTGGACAGAAGATACGCAGTATTTT; CDR3: CASSWTEDTQYF
D: .; V: TRBV29-1; size: many; J: TRBJ1-2; DNA: TGCAGCGTTGAAGGCAGGACCTATGGCTACACCTTC; CDR3: CSVEGRTYGYTF
D: .; V: TRBV20-1; size: few; J: TRBJ2-5; DNA: TGCAGTGCTAGAGGAACAGCGCAAGAGACCCAGTACTTC; CDR3: CSARGTAQETQYF
D: .; V: TRBV5-4; size: .; J: TRBJ2-7; DNA: TGTGCCAGCAGCTTCCCGGACAAGGGGGGCGAGCAGTACTTC; CDR3: CASSFPDKGGEQYF
D: .; V: TRBV14; size: many; J: TRBJ1-2; DNA: TGTGCCAGCAGCCCCCCAAGTGCCCACTATGGCTACACCTTC; CDR3: CASSPPSAHYGYTF
D: .; V: TRBV20-1; size: many; J: TRBJ2-1; DNA: TGCAGTGCTAGAGGGGGAGTAGGGATTTACTACAATGAGCAGTTCTTC; CDR3: CSARGGVGIYYNEQFF
D: TRBD1; V: TRBV3-1; size: many; J: TRBJ2-3; DNA: TGTGCCAGCAGCCAGAAGACAGGGTCCTCAGATACGCAGTATTTT; CDR3: CASSQKTGSSDTQYF
D: .; V: TRBV12-3/TRBV12-4; size: many; J: TRBJ1-6; DNA: TGTGCCAGCAGTCTCCATAATTCACCCCTCCACTTT; CDR3: CASSLHNSPLHF
D: .; V: TRBV20-1; size: few; J: TRBJ2-1; DNA: TGCAGTGCTTTCGTGGGGGAGCGAAATGAGCAGTTCTTC; CDR3: CSAFVGERNEQFF
D: .; V: TRBV29-1; size: .; J: TRBJ2-2; DNA: TGCAGCGTTGACGCTTGGAACACCGGGGAGCTGTTTTTT; CDR3: CSVDAWNTGELFF